A selection of T cell receptor beta chains follows, all from one sample in a study of blood T cell repertoires in COVID-19. The method was immunoSEQ multiplex PCR; TCRdb's version includes in-frame clones alone and lacks a portion of them. The data contain hundreds of thousands of clones, roughly 88% of them singletons. Sequenced sample: peripheral blood. The receptors originated from a woman aged 30 to 39 with acute or convalescent COVID-19. The CDR3 runs from the conserved cysteine through the conserved F or W. D genes are given only for firm matches. The size entry is marked missing in some rows and otherwise reads once, few, many or a size class.

V,size,J,D,CDR3,DNA
TRBV7-9,.,TRBJ1-3,.,CASSLERSGNTIYF,TGTGCCAGCAGCTTAGAGCGCTCTGGAAACACCATATATTTT
TRBV29-1,.,TRBJ1-3,.,CSVVPVNSGNTIYF,TGCAGCGTTGTGCCGGTTAACTCTGGAAACACCATATATTTT
TRBV7-9,.,TRBJ2-6,.,CASSLGGGGTGANVLTF,TGTGCCAGCAGCTTAGGAGGGGGTGGAACTGGGGCCAACGTCCTGACTTTC
TRBV19,.,TRBJ1-5,TRBD1,CASSFGTAHQPQHF,TGTGCCAGTTCATTCGGGACAGCCCATCAGCCCCAGCATTTT
TRBV4-1,.,TRBJ1-2,TRBD1,CASSQTGQRDYGYTF,TGCGCCAGCAGCCAAACGGGACAGAGAGACTATGGCTACACCTTC
TRBV27,.,TRBJ2-7,.,CASSGGTAYEQYF,TGTGCCAGCAGTGGGGGGACCGCCTACGAGCAGTACTTC
TRBV12-3/TRBV12-4,.,TRBJ2-7,.,CASSPGFAQYF,TGTGCCAGCAGCCCCGGGTTTGCGCAGTACTTC
TRBV5-1,.,TRBJ2-2,.,CASSLGVTGELFF,TGCGCCAGCAGCTTGGGAGTCACCGGGGAGCTGTTTTTT
TRBV7-2,.,TRBJ1-5,.,CASSYRGNQPQHF,TGTGCCAGCAGCTACAGGGGCAATCAGCCCCAGCATTTT
TRBV6-5,.,TRBJ2-1,TRBD1,CASSYRQGAYNEQFF,TGTGCCAGCAGTTACCGACAGGGGGCGTACAATGAGCAGTTCTTC
TRBV10-3,.,TRBJ2-1,TRBD2,CAISEYGLAGGSSYNEQFF,TGTGCCATCAGTGAGTACGGACTAGCGGGAGGAAGCTCCTACAATGAGCAGTTCTTC
TRBV27,.,TRBJ2-2,TRBD1,CASSETMGQFPTGELFF,TGTGCCAGCAGTGAAACAATGGGACAGTTCCCCACCGGGGAGCTGTTTTTT
TRBV5-1,.,TRBJ1-4,.,CASSRGGIATNEKLFF,TGCGCCAGCAGCAGGGGAGGGATCGCAACTAATGAAAAACTGTTTTTT
TRBV9,.,TRBJ2-1,TRBD2,CASGQGSGSLLF,TGTGCCAGCGGTCAAGGAAGCGGGAGCCTTCTCTTC
TRBV6-1,.,TRBJ2-3,.,CASSDEQGIMTDTQYF,TGTGCCAGCAGTGATGAACAGGGAATAATGACAGATACGCAGTATTTT
TRBV5-4,few,TRBJ2-5,TRBD2,CASSHRAGTGETQYF,TGTGCCAGCAGCCATCGAGCGGGAACTGGAGAGACCCAGTACTTC